This note documents a single T cell receptor beta chain sequence. The data stem from a study of OX40 agonist ivuxolimab in advanced cancers. Study in general: Allowance was made for prior anti-PD-1, anti-PD-L1 or anti-CTLA-4 therapy, and roughly 39% had some.

Repertoires were generated with immunoSEQ multiplex PCR, while TCRdb's copy carries only in-frame clones and drops some. The sample includes almost 85,000 clones, 89% of them seen just once. Sample: CD4+ or CD8+ T cells sorted from blood, taken in a trial of the OX40 agonist ivuxolimab. The receptor's source is an adult with an advanced solid tumor such as melanoma, head and neck, liver or kidney cancer.

CDR3 loop: CAWTGGHYEQYF. DNA for the CDR3: TGTGCCTGGACGGGAGGACACTACGAGCAGTACTTC. The V and J genes are TRBV30 and TRBJ2-7; 7 positions match TRBD2. The trim removed 4 bases at V and 3 bases at J, leaving 3 bases unmatched. Germline CDR1 reads GTSNPN; CDR2 reads SVGIG (reference sequence). The CDR3 totals 12 residues.